This T cell receptor beta chain was observed in a study of cytomegalovirus exposure and HLA in healthy donors. 13 Jbeta primers and 60 Vbeta primers were used for the PCR. Original methodology: Later work found roughly 80 million unique TCR beta chains, with roughly 11 million shared. Generated by immunoSEQ multiplex PCR, the TCRdb table keeps only in-frame clones and is missing some. D and trimming were read from the DNA, whereas the V and J calls and clone size are those reported in that table. The table records fewer than 200,000 clones, 80% of them present only once. To note about this clone: Its antigen is currently unknown.

Study-wide results and caveats: The authors excluded some V segments, including TRBV6-2 and TRBV6-3, as indistinguishable. Among the most significant clusters, several appeared linked to common viral pathogens in a later analysis.

Trimming removed 0 bases from V and 9 bases from J; junction bases left unmatched: 7. This CDR3 comprises 16 residues. CDR1 and CDR2 (germline): SGHNT, YYREEE (reference sequence). This clonotype was sampled from a man in his thirties or forties in good health and CMV-seronegative. The chain has TRBV5-4 and TRBJ1-6; TRBD1 agrees at 9 bases. The specimen was PBMCs. The chain's CDR3 is CASSLDRGPEGSPLHF. The CDR3 coding sequence is TGTGCCAGCAGCTTGGACAGGGGGCCGGAAGGTTCACCCCTCCACTTT.